This T cell receptor beta chain was found in a study of T cells expressing NK-cell markers. The CDR3 sequence is 14 residues long. From its re-call of the 5' RACE reads, TCRdb lists each CDR3 protein once, without DNA. The sample features a few hundred thousand distinct CDR3 sequences, with approximately 3.5% in its top ten. The sequence derives from a man between 18 and 29 years old in good health. Material: blood T cells: a sorted CD56 or NKG2C T cell subset, CD4+ or CD8+ T cells, or bulk PBMC T cells (not recorded which). The gene calls are TRBV12-3 or TRBV12-4 and TRBJ2-1. The CDR3 sequence: CASRRLTGRDEQFF.